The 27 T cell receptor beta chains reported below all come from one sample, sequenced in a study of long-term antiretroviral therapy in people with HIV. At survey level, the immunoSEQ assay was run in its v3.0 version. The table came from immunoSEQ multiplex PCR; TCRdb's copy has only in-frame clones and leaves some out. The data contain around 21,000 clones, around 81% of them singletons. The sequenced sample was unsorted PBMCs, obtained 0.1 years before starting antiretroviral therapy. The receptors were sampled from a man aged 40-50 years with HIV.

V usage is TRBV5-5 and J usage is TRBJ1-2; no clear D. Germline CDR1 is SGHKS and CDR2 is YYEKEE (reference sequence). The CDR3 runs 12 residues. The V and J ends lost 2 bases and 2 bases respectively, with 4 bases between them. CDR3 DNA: TGTGCCAGCAGCTTCGGGAACTATGGCTACACCTTC. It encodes CASSFGNYGYTF.

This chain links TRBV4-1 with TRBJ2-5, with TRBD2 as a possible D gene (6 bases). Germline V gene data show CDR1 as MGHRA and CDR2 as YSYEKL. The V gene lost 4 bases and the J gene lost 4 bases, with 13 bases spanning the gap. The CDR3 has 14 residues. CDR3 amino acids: CASSLTSLTETQYF. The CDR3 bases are TGCGCCAGCAGCCTGACTAGTTTGACAGAGACCCAGTACTTC.

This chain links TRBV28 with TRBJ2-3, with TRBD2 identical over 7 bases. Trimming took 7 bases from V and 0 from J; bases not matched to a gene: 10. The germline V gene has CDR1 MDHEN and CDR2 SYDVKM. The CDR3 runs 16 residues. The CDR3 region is CASNSHGRVSTDTQYF. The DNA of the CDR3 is TGTGCCAGCAACTCCCATGGGAGGGTTAGCACAGATACGCAGTATTTT.

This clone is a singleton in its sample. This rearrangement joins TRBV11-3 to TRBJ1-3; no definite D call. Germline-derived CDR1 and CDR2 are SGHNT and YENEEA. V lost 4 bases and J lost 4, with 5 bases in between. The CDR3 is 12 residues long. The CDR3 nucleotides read TGTGCCAGCAGCTCCGGGGGAAACACCATATATTTT. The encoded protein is CASSSGGNTIYF.

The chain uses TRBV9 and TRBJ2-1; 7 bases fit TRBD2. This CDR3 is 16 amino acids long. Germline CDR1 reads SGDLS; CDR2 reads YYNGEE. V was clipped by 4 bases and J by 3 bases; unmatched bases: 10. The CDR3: CASSHPIAGNYNEQFF. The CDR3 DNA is TGTGCCAGCAGCCATCCCATAGCGGGTAACTACAATGAGCAGTTCTTC.

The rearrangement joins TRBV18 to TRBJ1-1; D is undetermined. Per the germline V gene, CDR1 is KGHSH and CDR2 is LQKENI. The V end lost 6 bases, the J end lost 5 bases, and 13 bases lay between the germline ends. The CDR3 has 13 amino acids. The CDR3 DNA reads TGTGCCAGCTCGTCCCTCCGGGAAACTGAAGCTTTCTTT. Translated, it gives CASSSLRETEAFF.

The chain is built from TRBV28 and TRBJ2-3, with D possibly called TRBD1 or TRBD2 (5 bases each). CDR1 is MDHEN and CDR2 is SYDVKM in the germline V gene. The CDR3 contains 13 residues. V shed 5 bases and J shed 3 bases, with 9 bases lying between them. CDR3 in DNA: TGTGCCAGCAGTGGGGACGGGACAGATACGCAGTATTTT. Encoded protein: CASSGDGTDTQYF.

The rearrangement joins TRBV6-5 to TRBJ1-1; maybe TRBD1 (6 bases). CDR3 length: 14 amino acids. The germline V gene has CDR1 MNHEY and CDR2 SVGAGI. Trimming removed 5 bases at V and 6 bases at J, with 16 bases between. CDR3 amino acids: CASSANRGAPEAFF. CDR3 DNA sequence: TGTGCCAGCAGTGCCAACCGGGGGGCGCCTGAAGCTTTCTTT.

CDR3 sequence (DNA): TGTGCCAGCAGCCGGGTCGTAGGGGAGGAAGAGACCCAGTACTTC. Protein sequence: CASSRVVGEEETQYF. The rearrangement uses TRBV5-6 and TRBJ2-5; maybe TRBD2 (6 bases). Trimming left V 4 bases short and J 3 bases short, with 16 bases between. This CDR3 region has 15 residues. Germline CDR1 SGHDT, CDR2 YYEEEE.

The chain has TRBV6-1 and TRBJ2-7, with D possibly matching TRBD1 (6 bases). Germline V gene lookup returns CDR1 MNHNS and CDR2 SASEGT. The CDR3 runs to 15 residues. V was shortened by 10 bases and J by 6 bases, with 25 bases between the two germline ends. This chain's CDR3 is CATNHRVQLSSEQYF. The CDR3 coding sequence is TGTGCCACCAACCACAGGGTCCAGCTGTCTAGCGAGCAGTACTTC.

The CDR3: CASSPRGPYEQYF. The CDR3 DNA follows: TGTGCCAGCAGCCCCCGGGGTCCCTACGAGCAGTACTTC. The chain employs TRBV7-9 and TRBJ2-7; D may be TRBD2 (5 bases). CDR1 and CDR2 from the germline V gene are SEHNR and FQNEAQ (reference sequence). This CDR3 comprises 13 residues. Trimming pared 5 bases from V and 2 bases from J, leaving 10 bases between.

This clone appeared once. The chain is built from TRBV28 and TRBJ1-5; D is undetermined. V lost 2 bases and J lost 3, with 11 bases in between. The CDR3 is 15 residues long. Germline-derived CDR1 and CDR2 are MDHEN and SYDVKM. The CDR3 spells CASSLGLQYNQPQHF. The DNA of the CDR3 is TGTGCCAGCAGTTTAGGACTACAGTACAATCAGCCCCAGCATTTT.

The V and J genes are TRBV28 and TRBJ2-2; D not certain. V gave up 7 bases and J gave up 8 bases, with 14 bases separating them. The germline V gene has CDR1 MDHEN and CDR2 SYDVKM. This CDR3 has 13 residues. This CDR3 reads CASTPWEGGELFF. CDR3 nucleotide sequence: TGTGCCAGCACCCCGTGGGAAGGAGGGGAGCTGTTTTTT.

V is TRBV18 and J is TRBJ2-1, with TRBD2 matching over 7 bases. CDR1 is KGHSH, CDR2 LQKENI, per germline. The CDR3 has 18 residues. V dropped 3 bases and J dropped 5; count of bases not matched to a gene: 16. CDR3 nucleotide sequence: TGTGCCAGCTCACCGACCCTGGGGAGCCGGGGGGAGAACAATGAGCAGTTCTTC. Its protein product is CASSPTLGSRGENNEQFF.

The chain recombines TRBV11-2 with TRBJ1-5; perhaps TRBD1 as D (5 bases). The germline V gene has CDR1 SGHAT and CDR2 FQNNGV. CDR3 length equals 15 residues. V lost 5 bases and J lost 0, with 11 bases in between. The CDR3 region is CASSGDGYSNQPQHF. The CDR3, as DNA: TGTGCCAGCAGCGGGGACGGCTATAGCAATCAGCCCCAGCATTTT. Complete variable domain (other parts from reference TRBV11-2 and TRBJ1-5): EAGVAQSPRYKIIEKRQSVAFWCNPISGHATLYWYQQILGQGPKLLIQFQNNGVVDDSQLPKDRFSAERLKGVDSTLKIQPAKLEDSAVYLCASSGDGYSNQPQHFGDGTRLSIL.

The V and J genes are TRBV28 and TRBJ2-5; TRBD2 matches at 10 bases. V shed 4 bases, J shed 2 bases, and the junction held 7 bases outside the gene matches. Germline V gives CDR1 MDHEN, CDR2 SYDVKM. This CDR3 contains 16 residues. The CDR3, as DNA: TGTGCCAGCAGTTCCCTTAGCGGGAGGCTGCAAGAGACCCAGTACTTC. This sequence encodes CASSSLSGRLQETQYF.

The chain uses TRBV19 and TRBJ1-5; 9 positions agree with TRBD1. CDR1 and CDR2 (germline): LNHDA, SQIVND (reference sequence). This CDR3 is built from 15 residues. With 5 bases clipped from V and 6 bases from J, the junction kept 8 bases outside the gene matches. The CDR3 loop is CASSGTGKVGQPQHF. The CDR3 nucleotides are TGTGCCAGTAGTGGGACAGGGAAGGTCGGTCAGCCCCAGCATTTT.

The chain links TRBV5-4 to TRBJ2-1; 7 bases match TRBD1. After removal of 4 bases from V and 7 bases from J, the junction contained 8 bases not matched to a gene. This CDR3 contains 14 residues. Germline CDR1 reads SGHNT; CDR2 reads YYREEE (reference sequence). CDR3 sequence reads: CASSPFPGQNEQFF. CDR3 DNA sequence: TGTGCCAGCAGCCCATTTCCGGGACAGAATGAGCAGTTCTTC.

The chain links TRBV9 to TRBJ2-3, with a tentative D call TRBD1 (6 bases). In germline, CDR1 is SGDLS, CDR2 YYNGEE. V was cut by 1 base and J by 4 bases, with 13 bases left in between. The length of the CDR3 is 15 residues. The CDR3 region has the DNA TGTGCCAGCAGCGTACCCCGACAGGACCCAGATACGCAGTATTTT. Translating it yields CASSVPRQDPDTQYF.

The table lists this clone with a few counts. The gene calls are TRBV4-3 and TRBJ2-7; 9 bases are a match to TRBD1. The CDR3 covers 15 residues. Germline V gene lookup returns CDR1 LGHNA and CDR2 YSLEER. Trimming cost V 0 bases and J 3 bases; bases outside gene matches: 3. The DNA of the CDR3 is TGCGCCAGCAGCCAAGACTGGGACAGGGACTACGAGCAGTACTTC. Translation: CASSQDWDRDYEQYF.

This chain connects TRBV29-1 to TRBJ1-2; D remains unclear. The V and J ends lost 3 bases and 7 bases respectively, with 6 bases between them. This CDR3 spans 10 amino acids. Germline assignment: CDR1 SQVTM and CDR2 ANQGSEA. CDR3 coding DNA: TGCAGCGTTGACCTCCTTGGCTACACCTTC. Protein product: CSVDLLGYTF.

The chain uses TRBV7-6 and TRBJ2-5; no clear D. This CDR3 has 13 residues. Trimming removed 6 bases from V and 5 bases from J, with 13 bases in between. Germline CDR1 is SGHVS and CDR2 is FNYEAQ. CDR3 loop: CASSPAPGETQYF. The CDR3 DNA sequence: TGTGCCAGCAGTCCCGCACCTGGGGAGACCCAGTACTTC.

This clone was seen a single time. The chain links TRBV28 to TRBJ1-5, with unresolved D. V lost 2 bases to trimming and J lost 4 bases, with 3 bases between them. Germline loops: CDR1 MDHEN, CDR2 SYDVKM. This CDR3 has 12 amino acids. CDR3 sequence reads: CASSLKNQPQHF. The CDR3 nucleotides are TGTGCCAGCAGTTTAAAGAATCAGCCCCAGCATTTT.

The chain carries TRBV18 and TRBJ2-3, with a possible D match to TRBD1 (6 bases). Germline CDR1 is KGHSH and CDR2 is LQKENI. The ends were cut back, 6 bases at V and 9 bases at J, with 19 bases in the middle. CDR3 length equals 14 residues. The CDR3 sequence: CASSPTGQDGTQYF. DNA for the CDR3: TGTGCCAGCTCGCCAACGGGACAAGACGGCACGCAGTATTTT. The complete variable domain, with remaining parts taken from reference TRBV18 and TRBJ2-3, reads NAGVMQNPRHLVRRRGQEARLRCSPMKGHSHVYWYRQLPEEGLKFMVYLQKENIIDESGMPKERFSAEFPKEGPSILRIQQVVRGDSAAYFCASSPTGQDGTQYFGPGTRLTVL.

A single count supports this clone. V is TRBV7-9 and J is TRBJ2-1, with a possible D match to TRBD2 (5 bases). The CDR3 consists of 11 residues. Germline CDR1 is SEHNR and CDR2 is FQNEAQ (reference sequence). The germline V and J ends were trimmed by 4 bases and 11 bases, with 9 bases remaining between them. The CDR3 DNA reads TGTGCCAGCAGCTCCGCTAGCAAGCAGTTCTTC. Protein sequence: CASSSASKQFF.

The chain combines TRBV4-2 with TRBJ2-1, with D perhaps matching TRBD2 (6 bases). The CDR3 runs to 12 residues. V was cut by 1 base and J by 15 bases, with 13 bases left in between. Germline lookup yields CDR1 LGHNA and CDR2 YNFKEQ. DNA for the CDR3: TGTGCCAGCAGCCAAGGGGGCGGGGCCGGGTTCTTC. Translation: CASSQGGGAGFF.

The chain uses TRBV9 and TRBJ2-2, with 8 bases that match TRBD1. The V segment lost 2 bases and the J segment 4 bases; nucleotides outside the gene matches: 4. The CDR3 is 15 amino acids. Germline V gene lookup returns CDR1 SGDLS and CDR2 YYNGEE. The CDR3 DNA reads TGTGCCAGCAGCGTGGCAGGGGGCACCACCGGGGAGCTGTTTTTT. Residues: CASSVAGGTTGELFF.